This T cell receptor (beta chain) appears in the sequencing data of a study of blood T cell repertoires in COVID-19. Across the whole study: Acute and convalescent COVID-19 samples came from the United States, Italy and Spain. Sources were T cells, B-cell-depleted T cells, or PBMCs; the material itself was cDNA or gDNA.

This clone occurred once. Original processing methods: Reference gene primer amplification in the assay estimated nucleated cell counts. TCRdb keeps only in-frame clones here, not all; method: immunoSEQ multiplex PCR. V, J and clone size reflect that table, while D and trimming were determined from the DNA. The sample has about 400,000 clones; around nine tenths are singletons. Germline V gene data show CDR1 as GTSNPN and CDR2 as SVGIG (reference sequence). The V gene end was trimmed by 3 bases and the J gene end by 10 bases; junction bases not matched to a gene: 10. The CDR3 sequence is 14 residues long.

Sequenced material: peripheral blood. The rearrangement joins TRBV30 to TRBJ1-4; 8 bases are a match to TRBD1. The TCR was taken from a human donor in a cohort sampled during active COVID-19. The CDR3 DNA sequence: TGTGCCTGGAGCCGTATATCAGGGGGCGGAAAACTGTTTTTT. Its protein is CAWSRISGGGKLFF. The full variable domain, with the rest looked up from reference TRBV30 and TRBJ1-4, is SQTIHQWPATLVQPVGSPLSLECTVEGTSNPNLYWYRQAAGRGLQLLFYSVGIGQISSEVPQNLSASRPQDRQFILSSKKLLLSDSGFYLCAWSRISGGGKLFFGSGTQLSVL.